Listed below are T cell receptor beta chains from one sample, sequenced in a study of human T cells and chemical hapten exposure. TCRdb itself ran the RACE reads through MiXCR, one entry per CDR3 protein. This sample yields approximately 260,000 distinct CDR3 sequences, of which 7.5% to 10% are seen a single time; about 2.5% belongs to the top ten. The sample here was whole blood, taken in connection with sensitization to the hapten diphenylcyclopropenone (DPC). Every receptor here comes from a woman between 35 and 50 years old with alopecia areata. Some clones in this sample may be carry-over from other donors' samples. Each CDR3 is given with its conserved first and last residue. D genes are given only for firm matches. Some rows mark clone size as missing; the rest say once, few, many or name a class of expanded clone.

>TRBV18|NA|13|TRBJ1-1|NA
TGTGCCAGCTCACCCCGGGACGGCACTGAAGCTTTCTTT
CASSPRDGTEAFF
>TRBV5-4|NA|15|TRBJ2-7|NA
TGTGCCAGCAGCTTAGTCGGAGGGAGCTCCTACGAGCAGTACTTC
CASSLVGGSSYEQYF
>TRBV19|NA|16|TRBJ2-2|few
TGTGCCAGTATACCCCTGGGACACGCCGGGGACGGGGAGCTGTTTTTT
CASIPLGHAGDGELFF
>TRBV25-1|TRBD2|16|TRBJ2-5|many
TGTGCCAGCAGTGAACCCGTACTAGCGGGAGTAGAGACCCAGTACTTC
CASSEPVLAGVETQYF
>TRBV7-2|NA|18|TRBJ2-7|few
TGTGCCAGCAGCTTTTCGGGGACCTCAGGGCTGAGCTCCTACGAGCAGTACTTC
CASSFSGTSGLSSYEQYF
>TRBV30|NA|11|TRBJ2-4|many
TGTGCCTGGAGTGTAGGGAACATTCAGTACTTC
CAWSVGNIQYF
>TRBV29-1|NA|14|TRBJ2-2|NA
TGCAGCGCCGCGCTGGGTACGAACACCGGGGAGCTGTTTTTT
CSAALGTNTGELFF
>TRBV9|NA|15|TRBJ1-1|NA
TGTGCCAGCAGCGTAGCCCCCACAGGAACTACTGAAGCTTTCTTT
CASSVAPTGTTEAFF
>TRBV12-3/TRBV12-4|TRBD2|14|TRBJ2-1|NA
TGTGCCAGCACGGGACTAGCCCTCTACAATGAGCAGTTCTTC
CASTGLALYNEQFF
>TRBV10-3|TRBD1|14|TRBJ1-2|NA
TGTGCCATCAGTTCTGACCAGGGGGGTCTTGGCTACACCTTC
CAISSDQGGLGYTF
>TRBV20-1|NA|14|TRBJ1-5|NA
TGCAGTGCTAGAGATGGGGGGGCAGGTCAGCCCCAGCATTTT
CSARDGGAGQPQHF
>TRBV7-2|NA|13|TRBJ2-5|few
TGTGCCAGCAGCGAGGCCCAGATGGAGACCCAGTACTTC
CASSEAQMETQYF
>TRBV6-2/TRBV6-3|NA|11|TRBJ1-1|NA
TGTACCACCAACGAGTACACTGAAGCTTTCTTT
CTTNEYTEAFF
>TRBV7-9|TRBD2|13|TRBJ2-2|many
TGTGCCAGCAACGCGGGAGGAGGCGGGGAGCTGTTTTTT
CASNAGGGGELFF
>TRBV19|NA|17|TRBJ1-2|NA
TGTGCCAGTAGTATGCGGGGGGACTCGCTATCCCGCTATGGCTACACCTTC
CASSMRGDSLSRYGYTF
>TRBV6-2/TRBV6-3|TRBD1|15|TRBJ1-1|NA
TGTGCCAGCACCCTTCAGGGGGTTGTGAACACTGAAGCTTTCTTT
CASTLQGVVNTEAFF
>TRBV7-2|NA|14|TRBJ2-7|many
TGTGCCAGCAGCTTCGGCCAGTGGTCCAACGAGCAGTACTTC
CASSFGQWSNEQYF
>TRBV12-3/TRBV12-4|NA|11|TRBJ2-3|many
TGTGCCAGCAGTTTCTCTGATACGCAGTATTTT
CASSFSDTQYF
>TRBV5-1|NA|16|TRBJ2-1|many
TGCGCCAGCAGCTTGGACAGCTTTAGCTCCTACAATGAGCAGTTCTTC
CASSLDSFSSYNEQFF
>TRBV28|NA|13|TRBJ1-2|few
TGTGCCAGCAGGGGCCAGGGGAACCATGGCTACACCTTC
CASRGQGNHGYTF
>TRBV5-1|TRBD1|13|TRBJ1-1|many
TGCGCCAGCAGCTCTGACAGGGGTATGGAAGCTTTCTTT
CASSSDRGMEAFF
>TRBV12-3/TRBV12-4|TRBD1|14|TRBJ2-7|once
TGTGCCAGCAGATATGGGGACAGAGACTACGAGCAGTACTTC
CASRYGDRDYEQYF
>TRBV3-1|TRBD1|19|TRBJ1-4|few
TGTGCCAGCAGCCAAGATCGGAGGACAGGTTCGGCAACTAATGAAAAACTGTTTTTT
CASSQDRRTGSATNEKLFF
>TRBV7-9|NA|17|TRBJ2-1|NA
TGTGCCAGCAGTTCCTACCTCACCGGGAGTGGGAACAATGAGCAGTTCTTC
CASSSYLTGSGNNEQFF
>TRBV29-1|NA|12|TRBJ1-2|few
TGCAGCGTCCCGTCAGGGGCTCGTGGCTACACCTTC
CSVPSGARGYTF
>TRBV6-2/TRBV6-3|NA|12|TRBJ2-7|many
TGTGCCAGCAGTTACGAGACGACATTACAGTACTTC
CASSYETTLQYF
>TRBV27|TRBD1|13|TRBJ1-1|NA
TGTGCCAGCAGTTACAGGGGGTACACTGAAGCTTTCTTT
CASSYRGYTEAFF
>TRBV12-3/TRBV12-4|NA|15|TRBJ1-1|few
TGTGCCAGCAGTTTAATCCCGGGGGAGGGCTCAGAAGCTTTCTTT
CASSLIPGEGSEAFF
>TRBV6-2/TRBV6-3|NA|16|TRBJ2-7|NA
TGTTCCAGCAGTTTCCGGTCGGCCGGGACCACCTACGAGCAGTACTTC
CSSSFRSAGTTYEQYF
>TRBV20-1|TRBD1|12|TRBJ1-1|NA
TGCAGTGCTAAGGACAGGGGGACTGAAGCTTTCTTT
CSAKDRGTEAFF
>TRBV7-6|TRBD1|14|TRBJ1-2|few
TGTGCCAGCAGCCCCTTCGAGGGGGCGAGTGGCTACACCTTC
CASSPFEGASGYTF
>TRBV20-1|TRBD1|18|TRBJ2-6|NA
TGCAGTGCTACCGGACAGGGGGCTACCGTCTCTGGGGCCAACGTCCTGACTTTC
CSATGQGATVSGANVLTF
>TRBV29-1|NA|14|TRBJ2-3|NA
TGCAGCGTTGAACAGGGGGGGATTGGAGATACGCAGTATTTT
CSVEQGGIGDTQYF
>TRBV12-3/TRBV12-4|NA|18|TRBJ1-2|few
TGTGCCAGCAGTTTTTGGCCCCTAGGGACTCAGCCAAACTATGGCTACACCTTC
CASSFWPLGTQPNYGYTF
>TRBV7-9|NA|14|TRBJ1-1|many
TGTGCCAGCAGCTTAGTAGGAGGGAACACTGAAGCTTTCTTT
CASSLVGGNTEAFF
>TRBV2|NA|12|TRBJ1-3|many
TGTGCCAGCAGTGAAGAGGGAAACACCATATATTTT
CASSEEGNTIYF
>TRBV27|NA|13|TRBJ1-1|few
TGTGCCAGCAGTCGGGCGAGGGACACTGAAGCTTTCTTT
CASSRARDTEAFF
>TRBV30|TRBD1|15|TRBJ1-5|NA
TGTGCCTGGAGGGAGAGGGGGCAGGCTTATCAGCCCCAGCATTTT
CAWRERGQAYQPQHF
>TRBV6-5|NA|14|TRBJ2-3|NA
TGTGCCAGCAGTTACGTATCACTTTCTGATACGCAGTATTTT
CASSYVSLSDTQYF
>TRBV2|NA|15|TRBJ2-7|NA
TGTGCCAGCAGTGAGGAGTGGATCCGGTCATACGAGCAGTACTTC
CASSEEWIRSYEQYF
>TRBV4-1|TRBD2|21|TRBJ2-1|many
TGCGCCAGCAGCCTCCACAAGGGGGGACTAGCGCGCCGGAGCTCCTACAATGAGCAGTTCTTC
CASSLHKGGLARRSSYNEQFF
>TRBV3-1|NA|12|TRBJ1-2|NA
TGTGCCAGCAGAAGCGACGGCTATGGCTACACCTTC
CASRSDGYGYTF
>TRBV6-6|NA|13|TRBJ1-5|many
TGTGTCAGCCAGAGTTCCGGGGATCAGCCCCAGCATTTT
CVSQSSGDQPQHF
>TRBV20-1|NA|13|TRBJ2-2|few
TGCAGTGCTAGAATTCAGGGAACTGGGGAGCTGTTTTTT
CSARIQGTGELFF
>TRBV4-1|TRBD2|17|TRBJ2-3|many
TGCGCCAGCAGCCAAGCCGCTTCGACTAGCTTGTTGGATACGCAGTATTTT
CASSQAASTSLLDTQYF
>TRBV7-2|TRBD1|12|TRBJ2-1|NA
TGTGCCAGCAGCTTAATGGGACAGAGGCAGTTCTTC
CASSLMGQRQFF
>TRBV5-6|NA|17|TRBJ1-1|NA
TGTGCCAGCAGCTTGGTTCGAGGGGCGCAGATGAACACTGAAGCTTTCTTT
CASSLVRGAQMNTEAFF
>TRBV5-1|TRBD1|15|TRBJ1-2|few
TGCGCCAGCAGCTTGTCACTGGCAGGGGGCGAAGGCTACACCTTC
CASSLSLAGGEGYTF
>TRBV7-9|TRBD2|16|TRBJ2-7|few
TGTGCCAGCAGCAATGCTAGGCTAGCGGGAGCGGGCGAGCAGTACTTC
CASSNARLAGAGEQYF
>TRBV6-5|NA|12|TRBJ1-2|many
TGTGCCAGCAGTTGGCTGACAGGACCCTACACCTTC
CASSWLTGPYTF
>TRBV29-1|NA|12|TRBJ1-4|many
TGCAGCGTTGTTTCAGCGGGTGAAAAACTGTTTTTT
CSVVSAGEKLFF
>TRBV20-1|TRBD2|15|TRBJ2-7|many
TGCAGTGCCCCCGGACTAGCGCAGGGAACCTACGAGCAGTACTTC
CSAPGLAQGTYEQYF
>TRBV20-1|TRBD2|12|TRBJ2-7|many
TGCAGCTCTGGACAGCTACTAGCGGGACATCACTTC
CSSGQLLAGHHF
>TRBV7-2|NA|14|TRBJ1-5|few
TGTGCCAGCAGCTACGGGAATAGCAATCAGCCCCAGCATTTT
CASSYGNSNQPQHF
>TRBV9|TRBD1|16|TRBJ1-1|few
TGTGCCAGCAGCGTGGGTTCGACAGGGGTGAACACTGAAGCTTTCTTT
CASSVGSTGVNTEAFF
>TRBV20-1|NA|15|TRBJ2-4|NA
TGCAGTGCTAGGTCAGGGGGGGACGCCAAAAACATTCAGTACTTC
CSARSGGDAKNIQYF
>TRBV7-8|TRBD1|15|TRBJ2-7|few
TGTGCCAGCAGCCCGGACAGGAGGAGGCTGGAAGAGCAGTACTTC
CASSPDRRRLEEQYF
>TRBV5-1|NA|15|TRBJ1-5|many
TGCGCCAGCAGCTTGGCAGGGGATAGCAATCAGCCCCAGCATTTT
CASSLAGDSNQPQHF